The 20 T cell receptor beta chains given below trace back to one sample, sequenced in a study of blood T cell repertoires in COVID-19. The assay was immunoSEQ multiplex PCR, and TCRdb's table has in-frame clones only and misses some. The sample contains roughly 460,000 clones, about 87% of which appear only once. The specimen sequenced was peripheral blood. Receptor source: a man younger than 30 with COVID-19, enrolled during active disease.

This chain links TRBV9 with TRBJ1-3; 10 nucleotides align to TRBD1. V lost 5 bases, J lost 0 bases, and 5 bases stayed unmatched. The CDR3 has 16 residues. CDR1 and CDR2 from the germline V gene are SGDLS and YYNGEE. CDR3 sequence: CASRPGTGVSGNTIYF. CDR3 sequence (DNA): TGTGCCAGCAGGCCCGGGACAGGGGTCTCTGGAAACACCATATATTTT.

CDR3 loop: CASSWTGTTDTQYF. CDR3 bases: TGTGCCAGCAGCTGGACAGGGACCACAGATACGCAGTATTTT. V is TRBV5-4 and J is TRBJ2-3; 8 nucleotides line up with TRBD1. The CDR3 has 14 amino acids. The junction had 2 bases not matched to a gene; V was cut back by 3 bases and J by 2 bases. Germline V CDR1 and CDR2: SGHNT, YYREEE (reference sequence).

This chain joins TRBV5-1 and TRBJ2-5; D is ambiguous. This CDR3 region has 13 residues. V shed 1 base and J shed 2 bases, with 6 bases lying between them. The germline CDR1 and CDR2 sequences are SGHRS and YFSETQ. CDR3 DNA: TGCGCCAGCAGCTTGCGACTTCAAGAGACCCAGTACTTC. It codes for CASSLRLQETQYF.

This clone was counted a few times. This sequence joins TRBV7-3 and TRBJ1-1, with D perhaps matching TRBD1 (6 bases). Deletions cut 4 bases from V and 0 bases from J, with 9 bases between. The CDR3 is 14 amino acids. The germline gives CDR1 SGHTA, CDR2 FQGTGA. The CDR3 spells CASSSDSLNTEAFF. The CDR3, as DNA: TGTGCCAGCAGCTCGGACAGCTTGAACACTGAAGCTTTCTTT.

V is TRBV10-1 and J is TRBJ2-5; D remains unclear. Germline values: CDR1 WNHNN, CDR2 SYGVQD (reference sequence). The V end lost 6 bases, the J end lost 7 bases, and 12 bases lay between the germline ends. The CDR3 loop spans 12 amino acids. CDR3 nucleotides: TGCGCCAGCAGCTCACCTTCGGGGACCCAGTACTTC. It yields the protein CASSSPSGTQYF.

The chain employs TRBV2 and TRBJ2-3; TRBD2 matches 9 bases. Per germline, CDR1 SNHLY and CDR2 FYNNEI. V shed 10 bases, J shed 2 bases, and the junction held 7 bases outside the gene matches. This CDR3 region has 14 residues. CDR3 coding DNA: TGTGCCACCGACGGCGGGGGGGCCACAGATACGCAGTATTTT. Amino acids: CATDGGGATDTQYF. Supplemented by reference TRBV2 and TRBJ2-3, the full variable domain reads EPEVTQTPSHQVTQMGQEVILRCVPISNHLYFYWYRQILGQKVEFLVSFYNNEISEKSEIFDDQFSVERPDGSNFTLKIRSTKLEDSAMYFCATDGGGATDTQYFGPGTRLTVL.

The rearrangement joins TRBV5-1 to TRBJ2-3; the match to TRBD2 covers 12 bases. Trimming removed 3 bases from V and 4 bases from J; junction bases left unmatched: 6. In germline, CDR1 is SGHRS, CDR2 YFSETQ. CDR3 size: 16 residues. The CDR3 coding sequence is TGCGCCAGCAGCTCTGGGGCTAGCGGGGGGGCAGATACGCAGTATTTT. Its translation is CASSSGASGGADTQYF.

V and J are TRBV7-9 and TRBJ1-6; no reliable D call. The CDR3 spans 14 residues. The V and J ends lost 2 bases and 11 bases respectively, with 13 bases between them. The V gene's germline CDR1 is SEHNR and CDR2 FQNEAQ (reference sequence). In DNA form, the CDR3 reads TGTGCCAGCAGCTTATTAGCGGATAGGACACCCCTCCACTTT. Protein product: CASSLLADRTPLHF.

This rearrangement joins TRBV11-2 to TRBJ2-7, with D perhaps matching TRBD1 (6 bases). Trimming stripped 3 bases from V and 2 bases from J, with 20 bases between. This CDR3 is 17 amino acids long. CDR1 and CDR2 (germline): SGHAT, FQNNGV. DNA for the CDR3: TGTGCCAGCAGCTTGTCCGGGACACTTACGCAGCCCTACGAGCAGTACTTC. This codes for CASSLSGTLTQPYEQYF.

V is TRBV29-1 and J is TRBJ1-1; D is perhaps TRBD1 (6 bases). CDR1 and CDR2 (germline): SQVTM, ANQGSEA. The CDR3 runs to 14 residues. V lost 4 bases and J 1 base, leaving 13 bases between the germline ends. The CDR3 region has the DNA TGCAGCGTTGTTCCCCTGACAGGGAACACTGAAGCTTTCTTT. Amino acid sequence: CSVVPLTGNTEAFF.

This rearrangement joins TRBV12-3 or TRBV12-4 to TRBJ1-2; D uncertain. The CDR3 runs to 13 residues. V was trimmed by 3 bases and J by 2 bases, leaving 7 bases between them. The CDR3 nucleotides read TGTGCCAGCAGTTTGGTAGAGAACTATGGCTACACCTTC. Translation: CASSLVENYGYTF.

This clone was found once. This chain uses TRBV2 with TRBJ2-2, with D maybe TRBD1 (6 bases). Per germline, CDR1 SNHLY and CDR2 FYNNEI. V was trimmed by 7 bases and J by 6 bases, leaving 15 bases between them. The CDR3 has 14 residues. CDR3 sequence (DNA): TGTGCCAGCAAGCAGGGGCGGTACGCCGGGGAGCTGTTTTTT. Amino acids: CASKQGRYAGELFF.

The rearrangement uses TRBV7-2 and TRBJ2-5; 8 nucleotides agree with TRBD2. The CDR3 contains 14 residues. Trimming at V came to 6 bases and at J to 6 bases, leaving 9 bases not matched to a gene. Germline V gives CDR1 SGHTA, CDR2 FQGNSA. CDR3 protein: CASSRPGGVKTQYF. CDR3 nucleotides: TGTGCCAGCAGTCGACCCGGGGGGGTGAAGACCCAGTACTTC.

The chain links TRBV2 to TRBJ2-3; 9 bases match TRBD2. The V gene's germline CDR1 is SNHLY and CDR2 FYNNEI. This CDR3 contains 15 residues. Trimming at V came to 8 bases and at J to 2 bases, leaving 8 bases not matched to a gene. The CDR3 DNA sequence: TGTGCCAGCCTAAATAGCGGGGGCGTCACAGATACGCAGTATTTT. Amino acids: CASLNSGGVTDTQYF.

This chain joins TRBV29-1 and TRBJ2-3; no clear D gene. CDR3 size: 15 residues. The germline V gene has CDR1 SQVTM and CDR2 ANQGSEA. V was clipped by 2 bases and J by 2 bases, with 14 bases between them. CDR3 loop: CSVESGHLITDTQYF. In DNA, the CDR3 is TGCAGCGTTGAAAGTGGGCATCTTATCACAGATACGCAGTATTTT.

The chain links TRBV2 to TRBJ1-5; TRBD1 agrees at 8 bases. The germline V gene encodes CDR1 SNHLY and CDR2 FYNNEI. Trimming removed 4 bases from V and 5 bases from J; junction bases left unmatched: 4. The CDR3 is 14 amino acids. Written as DNA, the CDR3 is TGTGCCAGCAGTGCACAGGGGGGGGATCAGCCCCAGCATTTT. Translating it yields CASSAQGGDQPQHF.

The CDR3 region has the DNA TGTGCCAGTAGTATAGGCACAGAACAGTTCTTC. It yields the protein CASSIGTEQFF. This chain joins TRBV19 and TRBJ2-1; D not resolved. The V gene lost 1 base and the J gene lost 13 bases, with 8 bases spanning the gap. The CDR3 covers 11 residues. Germline lookup yields CDR1 LNHDA and CDR2 SQIVND (reference sequence).

The chain uses TRBV5-4 and TRBJ2-6; maybe TRBD2 (5 bases). Germline CDR1 SGHNT, CDR2 YYREEE (reference sequence). This CDR3 comprises 14 residues. Deletions cut 7 bases from V and 4 bases from J, with 12 bases between. CDR3 sequence reads: CASSPGLGANVLTF. The CDR3 bases are TGTGCCAGCTCCCCCGGACTGGGGGCCAACGTCCTGACTTTC.

V is TRBV5-1 and J is TRBJ2-5, with TRBD2 identical over 8 bases. V lost 4 bases, J lost 2 bases, and 10 bases stayed unmatched. This CDR3 has 16 amino acids. The germline gives CDR1 SGHRS, CDR2 YFSETQ. The CDR3, as DNA: TGCGCCAGCAGCCAGACTACTAGCGGAACACAAGAGACCCAGTACTTC. As protein: CASSQTTSGTQETQYF.

The chain carries TRBV7-3 and TRBJ2-5; 8 positions match TRBD2. The CDR3 extends over 16 amino acids. The junction had 7 bases not matched to a gene; V was cut back by 2 bases and J by 2 bases. Germline lookup yields CDR1 SGHTA and CDR2 FQGTGA. CDR3: CASSLSLAEGQETQYF. CDR3 nucleotides: TGTGCCAGCAGCTTATCACTAGCGGAGGGGCAAGAGACCCAGTACTTC. The full variable domain, its missing parts supplied by reference TRBV7-3 and TRBJ2-5, is GAGVSQTPSNKVTEKGKYVELRCDPISGHTALYWYRQSLGQGPEFLIYFQGTGAADDSGLPNDRFFAVRPEGSVSTLKIQRTERGDSAVYLCASSLSLAEGQETQYFGPGTRLLVL.